This T cell receptor (beta chain) was obtained from a study of read filtering for tumor transcriptome and immune sequencing. For the study at large: By R-ISS, stages I, II and III held approximately 8, 16 and 7 patients.

Of note for this clonotype: Its antigen remains unknown.

Study-level points and caveats: Roughly 80% of IR-seq clonotypes had one read, totaling about 3.5% of reads; RNA-seq: about 70% and 40%.

This CDR3 region has 15 residues. Trimming stripped 0 bases from V and 4 bases from J, with 12 bases between. CDR1 is SGHAT and CDR2 is FQDESV in the germline V gene (reference sequence). At the time of active disease, bone marrow was collected from every patient. From 300 to 400 ng of RNA, a library with molecular barcoded alpha/delta and beta/gamma adaptors was made. TCRdb recomputed calls from the reads with MiXCR, one row per CDR3 protein. This repertoire shows about 21,000 distinct CDR3 sequences, 22% found once; its top ten account for less than 25%. This clonotype originated in a donor aged 40 or over with multiple myeloma. This chain uses TRBV11-1 with TRBJ2-5; no clear D gene. Sequencing was performed on a population of CD138-negative cells sorted from bone marrow. CDR3 residues: CASSLASGLAETQYF. The CDR3 nucleotides read TGTGCCAGCAGCTTAGCATCGGGCCTCGCAGAGACCCAGTACTTC.